The clone carrying this TCR beta chain showed up just a few times. The data stem from a study of T cell responses to AZD1222 COVID-19 vaccine. Profiled with immunoSEQ multiplex PCR; TCRdb holds only in-frame clones, not every one. The sample holds 65,000 to 85,000 clones, roughly 80% seen once. The source was peripheral blood, collected 28 days after the second AZD1222 dose. This TCR came from an adult who received the AZD1222 COVID-19 vaccine.

CDR3 sequence reads: CASSPGVAGGRDTQYF. DNA for the CDR3: TGTGCCAGCAGCCCCGGGGTAGCGGGGGGGAGGGATACGCAGTATTTT. The rearrangement links TRBV7-8 to TRBJ2-3, with 11 bases identical to TRBD2. The CDR3 loop spans 16 amino acids. Germline CDR1 SGHVS, CDR2 FQNEAQ. The V segment lost 5 bases and the J segment 6 bases; nucleotides outside the gene matches: 10. The full variable domain, its missing parts supplied by reference TRBV7-8 and TRBJ2-3, is GAGVSQSPRYKVAKRGQDVALRCDPISGHVSLFWYQQALGQGPEFLTYFQNEAQLDKSGLPSDRFFAERPEGSVSTLKIQRTQQEDSAVYLCASSPGVAGGRDTQYFGPGTRLTVL.